This is a list of T cell receptor beta chains from one sample in a study of identical twins. TCRdb reanalysed the 5' RACE reads using MiXCR and keeps one entry per CDR3 protein. This table has roughly 240,000 distinct CDR3 sequences, around 7.6% appearing once. These data were likewise used in another study, on yellow fever vaccine responses in identical twins.

The sample was CD8+ T cells sorted from blood. The receptors shown here come from a woman between 18 and 29 years old in good health. Both conserved end residues are part of each CDR3. A D gene is named only where the DNA matches it firmly. Expanded clones are given a class, and other clones once, few, many or no size at all.

TRBV6-4	-	TRBJ2-1	-	TGTGCCAGCAGTGATAAGGCAGGATCCAATGAGCAGTTCTTC	CASSDKAGSNEQFF
TRBV10-1	-	TRBJ2-1	-	TGCGCCAGCAGTGATACGGCAGCCGCCAATGAGCAGTTCTTC	CASSDTAAANEQFF
TRBV9	few	TRBJ2-1	-	TGTGCCAGCAGCTGGACGGGACGCAACAATGAGCAGTTCTTC	CASSWTGRNNEQFF
TRBV9	few	TRBJ1-1	TRBD1	TGTGCCAGCAGCCTAGCGGACAGGTCAGCTTTCTTT	CASSLADRSAFF
TRBV2	-	TRBJ2-1	-	TGTGCCAGCAGTGAGGCCAGCGGAAATCTCTACAATGAGCAGTTCTTC	CASSEASGNLYNEQFF
TRBV12-3/TRBV12-4	few	TRBJ2-3	-	TGTGCCAGCAGTGGCACAGGTGGCAGGGGAGGATCAGATACGCAGTATTTT	CASSGTGGRGGSDTQYF
TRBV28	few	TRBJ2-7	-	TGTGCCAGCAGTTTCGGGACACCCCGGGACGAGCAGTACTTC	CASSFGTPRDEQYF
TRBV29-1	many	TRBJ2-3	TRBD1	TGCAGCGGGGGGACAGGGGGAAGAGATACGCAGTATTTT	CSGGTGGRDTQYF
TRBV5-1	-	TRBJ2-5	TRBD1	TGCGCCAGCAGCCCGACAGGGGAAGAGACCCAGTACTTC	CASSPTGEETQYF
TRBV6-4	-	TRBJ2-1	-	TGTGCCAGCAGTGACTCTGGTTTTAATGAGCAGTTCTTC	CASSDSGFNEQFF
TRBV14	-	TRBJ2-5	-	TGTGCCAGCAGCCGCGCGACAGCATCATACCAAGAGACCCAGTACTTC	CASSRATASYQETQYF
TRBV20-1	few	TRBJ1-2	-	TGCAGTGCTAGTCTTCCGGGAGCCGGCTACACCTTC	CSASLPGAGYTF
TRBV12-3/TRBV12-4	-	TRBJ1-3	TRBD1	TGTGCCAGCAGTCAAGGACAGGGCTCTGGAAACACCATATATTTT	CASSQGQGSGNTIYF
TRBV25-1	few	TRBJ2-2	-	TGTGCCAGCAGTGAATGGCTGGGGGACACCGGGGAGCTGTTTTTT	CASSEWLGDTGELFF
TRBV12-3/TRBV12-4	few	TRBJ2-1	-	TGTGCCAGCGGCCCCCTGGGGGTGGGCAGCTCCTACAATGAGCAGTTCTTC	CASGPLGVGSSYNEQFF
TRBV12-3/TRBV12-4	many	TRBJ2-3	TRBD1	TGTGCCAGCAGTTTACAGGGGGCGAAGGATACGCAGTATTTT	CASSLQGAKDTQYF
TRBV20-1	many	TRBJ1-6	-	TGCAGTGCTAGAGAGGGGTGGGTTAATTCACCCCTCCACTTT	CSAREGWVNSPLHF
TRBV2	once	TRBJ2-7	-	TGTGCCAGCAGTCCGGGACACCTGAGCTCCTACGAGCAGTACTTC	CASSPGHLSSYEQYF
TRBV4-1	many	TRBJ1-1	-	TGCGCCAGCAGCCAAGATACGCGAGGCACTGAAGCTTTCTTT	CASSQDTRGTEAFF
TRBV4-1	few	TRBJ2-1	TRBD1	TGCGCCAGCAGCCAAAAGACAGGGGTATTAGGACTATCCTACAATGAGCAGTTCTTC	CASSQKTGVLGLSYNEQFF
TRBV2	many	TRBJ2-3	-	TGTGCCACCACCACAGATACGCAGTATTTT	CATTTDTQYF
TRBV20-1	few	TRBJ2-5	-	TGCAGTGCTAGTATCGGGAGAGTAAAAGAGACCCAGTACTTC	CSASIGRVKETQYF
TRBV7-3	many	TRBJ2-3	TRBD2	TGTGCCAGCAGCATTTCCCGGACGAGCGGGAGGGCCCGGGACACAGATACGCAGTATTTT	CASSISRTSGRARDTDTQYF
TRBV6-5	-	TRBJ2-1	TRBD2	TGTGCCAGCAGTTACTCGGGACTAGCGGGCGATGAGCAGTTCTTC	CASSYSGLAGDEQFF
TRBV24-1	few	TRBJ2-1	TRBD1	TGTGCCACCAGTGATTTGGGGGGACAGGGTCAGTCCTACAATGAGCAGTTCTTC	CATSDLGGQGQSYNEQFF
TRBV12-3/TRBV12-4	many	TRBJ2-1	-	TGTGCCAGCAGGTCTTACAATGAGCAGTTCTTC	CASRSYNEQFF
TRBV20-1	few	TRBJ2-7	-	TGCAGTGCTAGAGACCGGGCCCGCTCCTACGAGCAGTACTTC	CSARDRARSYEQYF
TRBV20-1	many	TRBJ2-4	-	TGCAGTGCTAGAGATAGTGGACATAGATCCAAAAACATTCAGTACTTC	CSARDSGHRSKNIQYF
TRBV3-1	many	TRBJ1-6	-	TGTGCCAGCAGCCAAATTGAGGTTTGGAATTCACCCCTCCACTTT	CASSQIEVWNSPLHF
TRBV11-2	-	TRBJ2-1	TRBD2	TGTGCCAGCAGCCCCGAGGGCGGGAGGGCCTATGATGAGCAGTTCTTC	CASSPEGGRAYDEQFF
TRBV3-1	few	TRBJ2-1	TRBD2	TGTGCCAGCAGCCAAGTTAGTGGACTAGCGGGAGTCGGAAATGAGCAGTTCTTC	CASSQVSGLAGVGNEQFF
TRBV5-1	many	TRBJ2-3	-	TGCGCCAGCAGCTCCGAAGGCGGGAGCACAGATACGCAGTATTTT	CASSSEGGSTDTQYF
TRBV6-1	few	TRBJ1-1	-	TGTGCCAGCAAGGGGCCGAACACTGAAGCTTTCTTT	CASKGPNTEAFF
TRBV4-2	many	TRBJ1-5	-	TGTGCCAGCAGCCAAGAACTTGAGGCGGGGGGTCAGCCCCAGCATTTT	CASSQELEAGGQPQHF
TRBV2	many	TRBJ2-1	-	TGTGCCAGCAGGTCGGGAGTGGGTTACAATGAGCAGTTCTTC	CASRSGVGYNEQFF
TRBV13	-	TRBJ2-2	-	TGTGCCAGCAGCCCCCCCATGGACAGCCAAAACACCGGGGAGCTGTTTTTT	CASSPPMDSQNTGELFF
TRBV12-3/TRBV12-4	-	TRBJ2-3	-	TGTGCCAGCAGTTTAGGTGGACAGAACTTGGATACGCAGTATTTT	CASSLGGQNLDTQYF
TRBV7-8	few	TRBJ2-1	TRBD2	TGTGCCAGCAGCTCATCCACGTATAGCGGGATCTCCTACAATGAGCAGTTCTTC	CASSSSTYSGISYNEQFF
TRBV6-1	many	TRBJ2-1	-	TGTGCCAGCAGTACCAGCCCACCCTCCTACAATGAGCAGTTCTTC	CASSTSPPSYNEQFF
TRBV12-5	few	TRBJ2-3	TRBD1	TGTGCTAGTGTCAGGCCGGACAGGGTTGATACGCAGTATTTT	CASVRPDRVDTQYF
TRBV11-2	many	TRBJ1-2	-	TGTGCCAGCAGCTTAGAGCCAGAGAGTAACTATGGCTACACCTTC	CASSLEPESNYGYTF
TRBV20-1	-	TRBJ2-1	TRBD2	TGCAGTGCTCCGGGACTAGCGGGAGGGCTGTACAATGAGCAGTTCTTC	CSAPGLAGGLYNEQFF
TRBV4-1	-	TRBJ2-3	TRBD1	TGCGCCAGCAGCCCGCGGCAGGGGGCAAACACAGATACGCAGTATTTT	CASSPRQGANTDTQYF
TRBV14	many	TRBJ1-5	-	TGTGCCAGCAGCCAAGCGTACATAAGGATCAATCAGCCCCAGCATTTT	CASSQAYIRINQPQHF
TRBV27	many	TRBJ2-1	-	TGTGCCAGCAGTTGGGCCCTTGGGTATGGGTACAATGAGCAGTTCTTC	CASSWALGYGYNEQFF
TRBV2	-	TRBJ2-7	-	TGTGCCAGCAGTGAGGTGGCTTACTACGAGCAGTACTTC	CASSEVAYYEQYF
TRBV20-1	-	TRBJ2-1	TRBD2	TGCAGTGTTAGGACTAGCACCCCTGAGCAGTTCTTC	CSVRTSTPEQFF
TRBV28	few	TRBJ2-1	-	TGTGCCAGCAGTTTTCTAAGTGAGCAGTTCTTC	CASSFLSEQFF